The clone carrying this T cell receptor (beta chain) occurred many times. The antigen remains unidentified. Fresh peripheral blood, under 13 ml, was the source of the PBMCs. The data originate from a study of T cells in Graves' hyperthyroidism and ophthalmopathy. Study-wide results and caveats: Before onset, ophthalmopathy was predicted by the model a median about 6.2 months earlier. Among clonotypes expanded in thyroid above 0.001, most were also found in blood.

CDR3 length: 15 residues. V lost 0 bases to trimming and J lost 0 bases, with 10 bases between them. Germline-derived CDR1 and CDR2 are SGHDT and YYEEEE. Amplification of TCR beta CDR3 regions was performed using RNA transcripts as template. The TCR CDR3 first-round RT-PCR relied on the HTBI primer set. TCRdb recomputed calls from the multiplex PCR reads with MiXCR, one row per CDR3 protein. This table has 550,000 to 800,000 distinct CDR3 sequences, about 16% appearing once. The sequencing input was blood. The V call is TRBV5-6, the J call TRBJ2-7; D ambiguous. The receptor was isolated from a man between 18 and 35 years old with Graves' hyperthyroidism. The CDR3 sequence is CASSLGGFSSYEQYF. In DNA, the CDR3 is TGTGCCAGCAGCTTGGGGGGTTTCAGCTCCTACGAGCAGTACTTC.